This TCR beta chain was observed in a study of cytomegalovirus exposure and HLA in healthy donors. A note on this clone: No antigen is known for it.

Unrecorded immune exposure was likely among donors, who were nominally healthy when sampled. V lost 7 bases, J lost 1 base, and 11 bases lay in between. Germline V gene data show CDR1 as SQVTM and CDR2 as ANQGSEA. This CDR3 has 14 amino acids. The study, taken as a whole, reports: Later analysis identified several of the most significant clusters that appeared linked to common viral pathogens.

60 Vbeta and 13 Jbeta primers were used in PCR. Only in-frame clones appear in the TCRdb table, and some are missing; sequencing was by immunoSEQ multiplex PCR. This sample yields roughly 86,000 clones, of which approximately 64% are seen a single time; 20% to 25% belongs to the top ten. The rearrangement joins TRBV29-1 to TRBJ2-6, with D unclear. Sequencing input: PBMCs. The receptor was isolated from a woman aged 45-65 years in good health and CMV-seropositive. CDR3 sequence: CSALDGSGANVLTF. The CDR3 bases are TGCAGCGCCTTAGACGGGTCTGGGGCCAACGTCCTGACTTTC.